Below are 4 T cell receptor beta chains sequenced from a single sample in a study of shared clonotypes between healthy human individuals. Profiling relied on immunoSEQ multiplex PCR, and the TCRdb table lists in-frame clones only, not all of them. The repertoire includes some 500,000 clones, 90% to 96% of them detected once, and around 0.067% sits in the top ten. Sequenced input: naive CD4+ T cells sorted from blood. Subset in this sample: CD45RA+ positively selected. The receptors stem from a woman aged 25 to 39 in good health.

This sequence joins TRBV5-1 and TRBJ1-1; no reliable D call. There are 14 residues in the CDR3. Per the germline V gene, CDR1 is SGHRS and CDR2 is YFSETQ. Between the trimmed V and J ends, which lost 4 bases and 4 bases, there was a span of 14 bases. The chain's CDR3 is CASSLNMQATEAFF. CDR3 bases: TGCGCCAGCAGCCTCAATATGCAGGCCACTGAAGCTTTCTTT.

The rearrangement links TRBV7-2 to TRBJ1-5, with D tentatively TRBD1 (6 bases). The V gene lost 5 bases and the J gene lost 3 bases, with 20 bases spanning the gap. Germline V gene data show CDR1 as SGHTA and CDR2 as FQGNSA. CDR3 size: 17 residues. Written as DNA, the CDR3 is TGTGCCAGCAGCCTCGAAGGACAGTCTCTTTCCAATCAGCCCCAGCATTTT. Its protein is CASSLEGQSLSNQPQHF.

This chain links TRBV4-1 with TRBJ2-4; a weak D match, TRBD1 (5 bases). V shed 3 bases and J shed 13 bases, with 13 bases lying between them. This CDR3 is built from 12 residues. Germline V gene lookup returns CDR1 MGHRA and CDR2 YSYEKL. DNA for the CDR3: TGCGCCAGCAGCCATGGCTCCGACAGCCAGTACTTC. Its protein product is CASSHGSDSQYF.

The CDR3 loop reads CASSIDRAPYNEQFF. In nucleotides, the CDR3 is TGTGCCAGTAGTATAGACAGGGCGCCCTACAATGAGCAGTTCTTC. The V and J genes are TRBV19 and TRBJ2-1; D is perhaps TRBD1 (5 bases). Germline values: CDR1 LNHDA, CDR2 SQIVND (reference sequence). The ends were cut back, 0 bases at V and 2 bases at J, with 8 bases in the middle. The CDR3 loop spans 15 amino acids.